One and the same sample provided the 17 T cell receptor beta chains below, sequenced in a study of cytomegalovirus exposure and HLA in healthy donors. PCR was performed using 60 Vbeta and 13 Jbeta primers. Assay: immunoSEQ multiplex PCR; the TCRdb copy retains only in-frame clones and omits some. The data hold fewer than 200,000 clones, with less than 85% observed a single time. The sample was PBMCs. These receptors were obtained from a male donor in good health and CMV-seronegative.

This clone was recorded a few times. The V gene is TRBV5-4, the J gene TRBJ1-4, with D maybe TRBD1 (6 bases). The CDR3 has 14 residues. Trimming shortened V by 0 bases and J by 7 bases, and 10 bases separated the two germline ends. Germline CDR1 is SGHNT and CDR2 is YYREEE (reference sequence). Written as DNA, the CDR3 is TGTGCCAGCAGCTTGGACGGACAGATTGAAAAACTGTTTTTT. Amino acid sequence: CASSLDGQIEKLFF.

The chain employs TRBV6-1 and TRBJ2-5, with 10 bases fitting TRBD2. The CDR3 is made up of 15 amino acids. Germline V gene sequence: CDR1 MNHNS, CDR2 SASEGT. V shed 6 bases and J 5 bases; nucleotides not matched to a gene: 9. The CDR3 DNA is TGTGCCAGCAGATTAGCGGGGGGCTTCCAGGAGACCCAGTACTTC. Residues: CASRLAGGFQETQYF.

V gene TRBV15 combines with J gene TRBJ2-5, with D perhaps matching TRBD2 (7 bases). Germline lookup yields CDR1 LNHNV and CDR2 YYDKDF (reference sequence). Deletions cut 4 bases from V and 5 bases from J, with 14 bases between. The CDR3 length is 14 residues. The CDR3 loop is CATSTRGAGETQYF. For the CDR3, the DNA is TGTGCCACCAGCACCCGGGGGGCTGGGGAGACCCAGTACTTC.

This chain links TRBV7-8 with TRBJ2-2, with unresolved D. Trimming took 2 bases from V and 9 from J, leaving 16 bases between them. The CDR3 covers 15 residues. Per the germline V gene, CDR1 is SGHVS and CDR2 is FQNEAQ. The CDR3 DNA follows: TGTGCCAGCAGCTTATCCTTAGACCGGAGACGGGAGCTGTTTTTT. It translates to CASSLSLDRRRELFF.

The gene calls are TRBV5-4 and TRBJ2-7; TRBD1 matches at 9 bases. The CDR3 is made up of 14 amino acids. The V and J ends lost 3 bases and 3 bases, in that order; junction bases with no gene match: 4. Germline V gene data show CDR1 as SGHNT and CDR2 as YYREEE (reference sequence). The CDR3 bases are TGTGCCAGCAGCTCCCCGGGACAGGGCTACGAGCAGTACTTC. Encoded protein: CASSSPGQGYEQYF.

This clone was recorded only once. The chain is built from TRBV10-2 and TRBJ2-3; 7 nucleotides align to TRBD1. Trimming at V came to 7 bases and at J to 2 bases, leaving 9 bases not matched to a gene. Germline-derived CDR1 and CDR2 are WSHSY and SAAADI. There are 15 residues in the CDR3. The CDR3 protein is CASNLDRDVTDTQYF. Here the CDR3 DNA reads TGCGCCAGCAACTTAGACAGGGATGTCACAGATACGCAGTATTTT.

This chain's CDR3 is CASRTRGMNTEAFF. The CDR3, as DNA: TGTGCCAGCAGGACGCGGGGCATGAACACTGAAGCTTTCTTT. The chain has TRBV7-8 and TRBJ1-1, with D maybe TRBD1 (5 bases). Trimming cost V 6 bases and J 0 bases, with 11 bases left between them. CDR1 and CDR2 from the germline V gene are SGHVS and FQNEAQ. The CDR3 runs 14 residues.

This clone showed up just a few times. The CDR3 reads CASSRLNTDYEQYF. The DNA of the CDR3 is TGTGCCAGCTCACGACTAAATACGGACTACGAGCAGTACTTC. The V and J genes are TRBV18 and TRBJ2-7; TRBD2 might be the D (5 bases). The V gene lost 4 bases and the J gene lost 3 bases, with 13 bases spanning the gap. The CDR3 is 14 amino acids. Germline values: CDR1 KGHSH, CDR2 LQKENI.

The genes are TRBV7-3 and TRBJ2-5; possible D gene TRBD2, 6 bases. Germline V gene lookup returns CDR1 SGHTA and CDR2 FQGTGA. The germline V and J ends were trimmed by 5 bases and 5 bases, with 12 bases remaining between them. The CDR3 consists of 13 residues. The CDR3 DNA reads TGTGCCAGCAGCGGCGGGGTCGGCGAGACCCAGTACTTC. Translated: CASSGGVGETQYF.

The chain joins TRBV11-2 to TRBJ2-5, with a possible D match to TRBD2 (7 bases). The DNA end favors TRBJ2-7, so the J call may be wrong. The CDR3 is made up of 17 amino acids. Germline loops: CDR1 SGHAT, CDR2 FQNNGV. The CDR3 spells CASSLFRSAGAAGEQYF. The CDR3 DNA reads TGTGCCAGCAGCTTATTCCGGTCGGCGGGGGCGGCGGGCGAGCAGTACTTC.

This clone appeared a few times. The J gene is TRBJ2-4, the V gene TRBV29-1, with a tentative D call TRBD1 (6 bases). Trimming pared 7 bases from V and 1 base from J, leaving 14 bases between. In germline, CDR1 is SQVTM, CDR2 ANQGSEA. CDR3 length: 14 amino acids. The CDR3 is CSAYRVGAKNIQYF. The CDR3 bases are TGCAGCGCCTACAGGGTCGGGGCCAAAAACATTCAGTACTTC. The full variable domain, its missing parts supplied by reference TRBV29-1 and TRBJ2-4, is SAVISQKPSRDICQRGTSLTIQCQVDSQVTMMFWYRQQPGQSLTLIATANQGSEATYESGFVIDKFPISRPNLTFSTLTVSNMSPEDSSIYLCSAYRVGAKNIQYFGAGTRLSVL.

The chain has TRBV28 and TRBJ2-7, with a possible D match to TRBD2 (6 bases). The V gene lost 3 bases and the J gene lost 5 bases, with 14 bases spanning the gap. The length of the CDR3 is 14 residues. Per germline, CDR1 MDHEN and CDR2 SYDVKM. Here the CDR3 reads CASSFVRAGHEQYF. The CDR3, as DNA: TGTGCCAGCAGTTTTGTCAGGGCGGGGCACGAGCAGTACTTC.

This clone was recorded only once. This chain uses TRBV25-1 with TRBJ2-3; TRBD2 matches at 8 bases. The ends lost 2 bases at V and 2 bases at J; junction bases unmatched: 6. CDR1 MGHDK and CDR2 SYGVNS come from the germline V gene. CDR3 length: 16 amino acids. CDR3 bases: TGTGCCAGCAGTGAACTTAGACTAGCGAACACAGATACGCAGTATTTT. Protein: CASSELRLANTDTQYF.

V is TRBV27 and J is TRBJ2-7, with 12 bases aligning to TRBD2. Germline loops: CDR1 MNHEY, CDR2 SMNVEV (reference sequence). With V trimmed by 5 bases and J by 2 bases, 4 bases remained unmatched. The CDR3 totals 15 residues. The CDR3 DNA reads as TGTGCCAGCAGTGACCTAGCGGGGGGGACCTACGAGCAGTACTTC. It is translated as CASSDLAGGTYEQYF.

The CDR3 here is CASRSGGSTYEQYF. The CDR3, as DNA: TGTGCCAGTAGATCGGGGGGCTCAACCTACGAGCAGTACTTC. The chain couples TRBV19 to TRBJ2-7, with D possibly being TRBD2 (7 bases). The germline V gene encodes CDR1 LNHDA and CDR2 SQIVND (reference sequence). This CDR3 spans 14 amino acids. V was pared by 6 bases and J by 2 bases, with 14 bases between.

This clone showed up just once. The chain joins TRBV5-1 to TRBJ1-3; TRBD1 agrees at 7 bases. V lost 2 bases and J lost 2; bases outside the gene matches: 10. CDR3 size: 17 residues. Germline V gene lookup returns CDR1 SGHRS and CDR2 YFSETQ. The CDR3 sequence is CASSFGGGQAAGNTIYF. Here the CDR3 DNA reads TGCGCCAGCAGCTTTGGAGGAGGACAGGCGGCTGGAAACACCATATATTTT.

This chain uses TRBV5-7 with TRBJ1-4; D unresolved. TRBV5-7 is flagged as an ORF with uncertain function. Trimming cost V 10 bases and J 5 bases, with 9 bases left between them. CDR3 length equals 11 residues. CDR3 bases: TGTGCCCGGGGAAGGAATGAAAAACTGTTTTTT. Translated, it gives CARGRNEKLFF.